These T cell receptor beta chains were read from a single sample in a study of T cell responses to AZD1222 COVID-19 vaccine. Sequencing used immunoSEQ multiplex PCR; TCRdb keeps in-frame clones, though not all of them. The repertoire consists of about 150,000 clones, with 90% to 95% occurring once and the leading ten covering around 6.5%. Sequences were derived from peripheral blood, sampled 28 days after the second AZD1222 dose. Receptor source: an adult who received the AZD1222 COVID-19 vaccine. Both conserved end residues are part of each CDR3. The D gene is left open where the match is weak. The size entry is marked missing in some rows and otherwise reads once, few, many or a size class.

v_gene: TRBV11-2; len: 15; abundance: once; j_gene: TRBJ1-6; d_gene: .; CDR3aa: CASSRQGIYNSPLHF; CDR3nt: TGTGCCAGCAGCCGCCAGGGAATTTATAATTCACCCCTCCACTTT
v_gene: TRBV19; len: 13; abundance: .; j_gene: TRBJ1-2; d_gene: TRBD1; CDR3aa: CASSPGGGYGYTF; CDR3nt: TGTGCCAGTAGCCCAGGGGGGGGCTATGGCTACACCTTC
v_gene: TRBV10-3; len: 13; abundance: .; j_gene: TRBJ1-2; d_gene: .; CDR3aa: CAIMGARRVGYTF; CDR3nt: TGTGCCATCATGGGGGCTAGGAGGGTTGGCTACACCTTC
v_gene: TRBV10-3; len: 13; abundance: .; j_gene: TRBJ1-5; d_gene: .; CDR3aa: CAISEAGNQPQHF; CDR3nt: TGTGCCATCAGTGAAGCGGGGAATCAGCCCCAGCATTTT
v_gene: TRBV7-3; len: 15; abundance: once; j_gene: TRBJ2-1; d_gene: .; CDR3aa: CASSFGGNSYNEQFF; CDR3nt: TGTGCCAGCAGCTTTGGGGGTAACTCCTACAATGAGCAGTTCTTC
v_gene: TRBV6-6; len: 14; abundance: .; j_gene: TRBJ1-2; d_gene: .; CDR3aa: CASSYDRVLGGYTF; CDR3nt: TGTGCCAGCAGTTACGATCGAGTGCTAGGGGGCTACACCTTC
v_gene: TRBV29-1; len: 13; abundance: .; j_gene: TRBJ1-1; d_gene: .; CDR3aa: CSVQTRGETEAFF; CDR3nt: TGCAGCGTCCAAACCAGGGGAGAAACTGAAGCTTTCTTT
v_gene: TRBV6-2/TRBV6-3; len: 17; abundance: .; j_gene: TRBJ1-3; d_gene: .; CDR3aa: CASSYPRTGRRGNTIYF; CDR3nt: TGTGCCAGCAGTTACCCCAGAACGGGTCGCCGCGGAAACACCATATATTTT
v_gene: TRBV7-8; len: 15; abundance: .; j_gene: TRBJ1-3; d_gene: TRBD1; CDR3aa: CASSPSAGGQGTIYF; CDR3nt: TGTGCCAGCAGCCCGTCGGCTGGGGGACAGGGTACCATATATTTT
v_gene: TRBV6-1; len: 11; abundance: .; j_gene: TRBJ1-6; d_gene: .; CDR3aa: CASSEYSPLHF; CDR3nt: TGTGCCAGCAGTGAGTATTCACCCCTCCACTTT
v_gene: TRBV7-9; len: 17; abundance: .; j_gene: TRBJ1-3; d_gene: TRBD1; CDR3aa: CASSLPPGGLTGNTIYF; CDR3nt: TGTGCCAGCAGCTTGCCCCCAGGGGGCTTAACGGGAAACACCATATATTTT
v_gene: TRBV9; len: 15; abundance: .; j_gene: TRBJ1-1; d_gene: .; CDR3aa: CASSVDVGFDTEAFF; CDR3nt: TGTGCCAGCAGCGTAGACGTGGGGTTTGACACTGAAGCTTTCTTT
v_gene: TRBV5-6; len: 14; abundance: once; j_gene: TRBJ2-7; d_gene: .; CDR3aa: CASSLMAGPFGQYF; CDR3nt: TGTGCCAGCAGCTTAATGGCGGGGCCTTTCGGGCAGTACTTC
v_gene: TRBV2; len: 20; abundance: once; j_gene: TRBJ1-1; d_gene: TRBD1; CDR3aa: CASRWRSDPGQGGRNTEAFF; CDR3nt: TGTGCCAGCAGGTGGAGGTCGGACCCAGGACAGGGTGGTAGGAACACTGAAGCTTTCTTT
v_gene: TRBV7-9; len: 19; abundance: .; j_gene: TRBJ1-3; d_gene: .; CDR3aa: CASSLGQMRTARGGNTIYF; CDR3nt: TGTGCCAGCAGCTTAGGCCAGATGCGGACGGCCCGAGGGGGAAACACCATATATTTT
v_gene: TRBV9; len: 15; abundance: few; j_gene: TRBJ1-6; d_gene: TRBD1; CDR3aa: CASSHPQGAASPLHF; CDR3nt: TGTGCCAGCAGCCACCCACAGGGGGCGGCTTCACCCCTCCACTTT
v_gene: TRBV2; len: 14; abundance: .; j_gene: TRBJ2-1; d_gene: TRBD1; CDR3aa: CASSNRGTYNEQFF; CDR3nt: TGTGCCAGCAGTAACAGGGGCACCTACAATGAGCAGTTCTTC
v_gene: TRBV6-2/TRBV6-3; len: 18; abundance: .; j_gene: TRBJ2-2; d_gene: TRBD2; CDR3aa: CASSYSQLAALNTGELFF; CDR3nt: TGTGCCAGCAGTTATAGTCAGCTAGCGGCGCTAAACACCGGGGAGCTGTTTTTT
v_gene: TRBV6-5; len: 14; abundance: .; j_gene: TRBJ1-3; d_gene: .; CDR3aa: CASSLQDSGNTIYF; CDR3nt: TGTGCCAGCAGTTTACAGGATTCTGGAAACACCATATATTTT
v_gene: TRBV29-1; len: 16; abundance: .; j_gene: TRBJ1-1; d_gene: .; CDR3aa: CSVSDGHSLLNTEAFF; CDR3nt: TGCAGCGTTAGTGATGGTCACTCGTTACTGAACACTGAAGCTTTCTTT
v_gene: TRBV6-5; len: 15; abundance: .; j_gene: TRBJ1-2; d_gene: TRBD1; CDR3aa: CASRSPGTGDYGYTF; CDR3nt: TGTGCCAGCAGAAGTCCCGGGACAGGCGATTATGGCTACACCTTC
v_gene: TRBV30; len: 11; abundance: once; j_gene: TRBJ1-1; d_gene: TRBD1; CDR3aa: CAWDRVAEAFF; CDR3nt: TGTGCCTGGGACAGGGTTGCTGAAGCTTTCTTT
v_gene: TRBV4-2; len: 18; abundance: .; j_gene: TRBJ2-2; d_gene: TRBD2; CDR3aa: CASSQDRLAGGPTGELFF; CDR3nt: TGTGCCAGCAGCCAAGATCGGCTAGCGGGGGGGCCCACCGGGGAGCTGTTTTTT
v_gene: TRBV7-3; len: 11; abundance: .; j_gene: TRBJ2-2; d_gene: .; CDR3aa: CASGGPGELFF; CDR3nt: TGTGCCAGCGGAGGACCCGGGGAGCTGTTTTTT
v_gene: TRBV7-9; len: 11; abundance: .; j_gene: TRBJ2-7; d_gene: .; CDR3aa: CASSLEYEQYF; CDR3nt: TGTGCCAGCAGCTTAGAGTACGAGCAGTACTTC
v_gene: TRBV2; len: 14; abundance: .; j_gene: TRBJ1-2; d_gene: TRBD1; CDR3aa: CASHRGDGDYGYTF; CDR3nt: TGTGCCAGTCACAGGGGCGACGGGGACTATGGCTACACCTTC
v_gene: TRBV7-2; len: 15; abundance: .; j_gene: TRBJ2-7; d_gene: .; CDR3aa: CASSLDYGQSYEQYF; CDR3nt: TGTGCCAGCAGCTTAGATTACGGACAGTCCTACGAGCAGTACTTC
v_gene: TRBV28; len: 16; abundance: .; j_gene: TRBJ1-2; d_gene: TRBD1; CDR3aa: CASSLLQGATGFGYTF; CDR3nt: TGTGCCAGCAGTTTATTACAGGGGGCAACGGGGTTTGGCTACACCTTC
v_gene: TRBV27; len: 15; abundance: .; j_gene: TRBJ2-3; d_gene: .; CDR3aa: CASSLRGRDTDTQYF; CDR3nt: TGTGCCAGCAGCCTCCGGGGGCGGGACACAGATACGCAGTATTTT
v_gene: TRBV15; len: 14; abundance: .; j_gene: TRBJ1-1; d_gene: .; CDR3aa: CATSPSRYLTEAFF; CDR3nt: TGTGCCACCAGCCCCTCACGATACTTAACTGAAGCTTTCTTT
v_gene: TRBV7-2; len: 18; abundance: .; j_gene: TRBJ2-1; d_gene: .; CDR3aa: CASSSPRESGATFNEQFF; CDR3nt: TGTGCCAGCAGCTCTCCGCGGGAAAGCGGTGCTACCTTCAATGAGCAGTTCTTC
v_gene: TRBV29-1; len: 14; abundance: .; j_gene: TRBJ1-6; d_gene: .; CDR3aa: CSASLAGEESPLHF; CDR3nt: TGCAGCGCCTCCCTGGCAGGGGAAGAATCACCCCTCCACTTT
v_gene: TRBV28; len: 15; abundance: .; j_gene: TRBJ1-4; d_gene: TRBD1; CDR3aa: CASSSRDRGDEKLFF; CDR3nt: TGTGCCAGCAGTTCCCGAGACAGGGGGGATGAAAAACTGTTTTTT
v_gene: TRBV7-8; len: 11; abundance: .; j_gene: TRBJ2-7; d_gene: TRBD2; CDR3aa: CASAGELEQYF; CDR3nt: TGTGCCAGCGCGGGGGAATTGGAGCAGTACTTC
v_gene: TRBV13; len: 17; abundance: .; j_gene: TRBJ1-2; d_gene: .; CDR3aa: CASSRSDAGSANRGYTF; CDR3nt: TGTGCCAGCAGCAGAAGCGATGCGGGGTCCGCCAACCGCGGCTACACCTTC
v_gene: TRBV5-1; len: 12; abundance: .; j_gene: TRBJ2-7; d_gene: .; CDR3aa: CASSLESYEQYF; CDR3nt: TGCGCCAGCAGCTTGGAGTCTTACGAGCAGTACTTC
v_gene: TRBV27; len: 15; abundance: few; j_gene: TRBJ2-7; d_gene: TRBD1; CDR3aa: CASSLSGQGAYEQYF; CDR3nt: TGTGCCAGCAGTTTGTCCGGACAGGGGGCCTACGAGCAGTACTTC
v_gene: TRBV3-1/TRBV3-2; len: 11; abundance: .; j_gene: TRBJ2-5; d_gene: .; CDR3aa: CASSQERTQYF; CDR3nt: TGTGCCAGCAGCCAAGAACGGACCCAGTACTTC
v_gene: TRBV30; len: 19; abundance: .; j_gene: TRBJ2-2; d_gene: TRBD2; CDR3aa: CAWSDPGLAGGLDTGELFF; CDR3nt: TGTGCCTGGAGTGACCCGGGACTAGCGGGGGGGCTCGACACCGGGGAGCTGTTTTTT
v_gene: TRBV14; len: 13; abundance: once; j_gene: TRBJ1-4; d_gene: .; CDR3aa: CASSQNRLEKLFF; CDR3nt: TGTGCCAGCAGCCAAAACAGGCTCGAAAAACTGTTTTTT
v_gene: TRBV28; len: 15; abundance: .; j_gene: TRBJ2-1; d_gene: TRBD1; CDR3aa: CASSSSDRGQYEQFF; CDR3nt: TGTGCCAGCAGTTCCTCGGACAGGGGGCAATATGAGCAGTTCTTC
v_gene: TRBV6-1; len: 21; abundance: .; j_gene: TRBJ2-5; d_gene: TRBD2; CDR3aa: CASSEALSISLEGGRRRTQYF; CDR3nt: TGTGCCAGCAGTGAAGCGCTATCCATATCCCTGGAGGGCGGGAGGAGGCGGACCCAGTACTTC
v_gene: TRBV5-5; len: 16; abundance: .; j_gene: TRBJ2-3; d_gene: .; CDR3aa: CASSKGTPGSTDTQYF; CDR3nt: TGTGCCAGCAGCAAAGGGACACCCGGTAGCACAGATACGCAGTATTTT
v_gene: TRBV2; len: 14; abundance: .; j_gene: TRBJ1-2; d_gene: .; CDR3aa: CASRTDVGDSGYTF; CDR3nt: TGTGCCAGCAGAACGGACGTGGGGGACTCTGGCTACACCTTC
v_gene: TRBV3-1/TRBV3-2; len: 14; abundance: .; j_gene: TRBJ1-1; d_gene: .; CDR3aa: CASRREGVNTEAFF; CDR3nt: TGTGCCAGCAGGAGGGAGGGGGTGAACACTGAAGCTTTCTTT
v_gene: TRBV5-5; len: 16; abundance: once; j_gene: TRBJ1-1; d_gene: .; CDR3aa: CASSSGLGAEGSEAFF; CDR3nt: TGTGCCAGCAGCTCGGGTTTGGGGGCTGAAGGGTCTGAAGCTTTCTTT